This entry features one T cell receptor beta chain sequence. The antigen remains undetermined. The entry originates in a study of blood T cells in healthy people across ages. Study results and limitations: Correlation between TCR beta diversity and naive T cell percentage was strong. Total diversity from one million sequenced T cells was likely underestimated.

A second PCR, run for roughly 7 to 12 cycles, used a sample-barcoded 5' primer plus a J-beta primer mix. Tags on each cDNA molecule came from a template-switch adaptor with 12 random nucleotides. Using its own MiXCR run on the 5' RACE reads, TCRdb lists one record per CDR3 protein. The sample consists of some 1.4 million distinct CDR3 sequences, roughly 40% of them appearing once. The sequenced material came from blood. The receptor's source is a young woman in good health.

CDR3 loop: CASTLTGTSLPNEQYF. CDR3 coding DNA: TGTGCCAGCACCTTAACCGGGACTAGCCTGCCTAACGAGCAGTACTTC. The chain links TRBV6-5 to TRBJ2-5, with TRBD2 matching over 9 bases. The J call may be faulty, since TRBJ2-7 better matches the DNA end. The CDR3 has 16 amino acids. Germline values: CDR1 MNHEY, CDR2 SVGAGI.